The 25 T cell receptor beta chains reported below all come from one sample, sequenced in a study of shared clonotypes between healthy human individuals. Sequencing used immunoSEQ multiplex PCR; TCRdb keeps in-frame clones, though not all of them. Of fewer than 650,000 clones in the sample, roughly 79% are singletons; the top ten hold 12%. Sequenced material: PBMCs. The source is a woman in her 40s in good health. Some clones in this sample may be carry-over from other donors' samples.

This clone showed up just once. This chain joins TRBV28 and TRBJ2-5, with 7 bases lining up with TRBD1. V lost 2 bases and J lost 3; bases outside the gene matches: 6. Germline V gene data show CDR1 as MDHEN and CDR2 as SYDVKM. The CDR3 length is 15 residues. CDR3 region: CASSLMGQKKETQYF. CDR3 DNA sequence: TGTGCCAGCAGTTTAATGGGACAGAAAAAAGAGACCCAGTACTTC.

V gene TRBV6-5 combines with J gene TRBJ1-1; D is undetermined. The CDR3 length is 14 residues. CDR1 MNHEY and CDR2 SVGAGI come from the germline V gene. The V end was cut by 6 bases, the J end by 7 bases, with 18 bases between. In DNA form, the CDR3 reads TGTGCCAGCAGCCCTCCCGGAACCACATTTGAAGCTTTCTTT. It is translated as CASSPPGTTFEAFF.

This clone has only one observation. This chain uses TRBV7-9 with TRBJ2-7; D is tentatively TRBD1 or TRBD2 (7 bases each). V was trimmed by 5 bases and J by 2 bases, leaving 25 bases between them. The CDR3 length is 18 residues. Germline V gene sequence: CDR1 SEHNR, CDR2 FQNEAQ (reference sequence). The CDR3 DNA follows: TGTGCCAGCAGCCCCATTGAGGGGGCGGGAGAGGGGACCTACGAGCAGTACTTC. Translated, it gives CASSPIEGAGEGTYEQYF.

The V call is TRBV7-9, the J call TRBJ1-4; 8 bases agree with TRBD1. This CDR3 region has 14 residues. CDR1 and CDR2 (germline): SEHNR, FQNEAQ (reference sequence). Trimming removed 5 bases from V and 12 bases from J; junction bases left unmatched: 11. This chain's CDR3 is CASSPTGAHLELFF. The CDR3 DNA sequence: TGTGCCAGCAGCCCGACAGGGGCCCACCTAGAACTGTTTTTT. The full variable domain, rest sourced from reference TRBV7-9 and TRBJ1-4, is DTGVSQNPRHKITKRGQNVTFRCDPISEHNRLYWYRQTLGQGPEFLTYFQNEAQLEKSRLLSDRFSAERPKGSFSTLEIQRTEQGDSAMYLCASSPTGAHLELFFGSGTQLSVL.

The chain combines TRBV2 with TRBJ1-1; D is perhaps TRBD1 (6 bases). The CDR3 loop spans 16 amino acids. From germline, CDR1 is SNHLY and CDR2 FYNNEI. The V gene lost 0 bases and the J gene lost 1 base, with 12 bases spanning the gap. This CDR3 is CASSEALLGANTEAFF. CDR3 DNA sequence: TGTGCCAGCAGTGAAGCGCTTCTGGGGGCGAACACTGAAGCTTTCTTT.

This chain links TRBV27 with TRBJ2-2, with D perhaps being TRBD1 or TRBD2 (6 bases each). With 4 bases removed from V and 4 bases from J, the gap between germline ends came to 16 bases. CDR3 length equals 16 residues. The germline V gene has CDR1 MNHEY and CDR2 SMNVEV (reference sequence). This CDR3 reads CASSWGRGMVTGELFF. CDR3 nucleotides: TGTGCCAGCAGTTGGGGGCGGGGTATGGTCACCGGGGAGCTGTTTTTT.

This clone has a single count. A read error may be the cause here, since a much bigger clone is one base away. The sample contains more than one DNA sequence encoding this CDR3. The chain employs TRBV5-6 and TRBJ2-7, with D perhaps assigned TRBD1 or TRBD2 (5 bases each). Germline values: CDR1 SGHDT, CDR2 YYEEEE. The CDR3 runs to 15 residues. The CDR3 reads CASSALGTADPTQYF. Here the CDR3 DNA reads TGCGCCAGCAGCGCCTTAGGGACGGCTGACCCAACGCAGTACTTC.

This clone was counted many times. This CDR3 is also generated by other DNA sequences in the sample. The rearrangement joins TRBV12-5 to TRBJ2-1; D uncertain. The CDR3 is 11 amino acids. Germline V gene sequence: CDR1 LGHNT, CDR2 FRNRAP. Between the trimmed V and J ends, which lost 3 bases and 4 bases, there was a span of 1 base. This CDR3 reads CASGFYNEQFF. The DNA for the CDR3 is TGTGCTAGTGGTTTTTACAATGAGCAGTTCTTC.

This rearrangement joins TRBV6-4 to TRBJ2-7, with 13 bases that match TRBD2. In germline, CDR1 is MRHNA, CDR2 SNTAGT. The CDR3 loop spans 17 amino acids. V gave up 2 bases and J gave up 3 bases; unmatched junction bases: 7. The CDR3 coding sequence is TGTGCCAGCAGTGACCCGAGGACTAGCGGGAGAGACTACGAGCAGTACTTC. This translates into CASSDPRTSGRDYEQYF.

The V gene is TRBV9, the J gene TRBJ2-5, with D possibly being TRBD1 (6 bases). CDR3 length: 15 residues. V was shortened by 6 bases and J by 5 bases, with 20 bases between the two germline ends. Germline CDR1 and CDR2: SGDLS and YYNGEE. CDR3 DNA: TGTGCCAGCACCTTAGAAGGGGGTTGGGGGGAGACCCAGTACTTC. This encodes CASTLEGGWGETQYF.

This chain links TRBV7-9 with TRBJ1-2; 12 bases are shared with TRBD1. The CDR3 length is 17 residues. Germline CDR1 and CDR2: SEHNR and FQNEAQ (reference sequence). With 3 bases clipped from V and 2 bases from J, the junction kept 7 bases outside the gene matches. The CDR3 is CASSFGTGGYENYGYTF. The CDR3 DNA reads TGTGCCAGCAGCTTTGGGACAGGGGGCTACGAGAACTATGGCTACACCTTC.

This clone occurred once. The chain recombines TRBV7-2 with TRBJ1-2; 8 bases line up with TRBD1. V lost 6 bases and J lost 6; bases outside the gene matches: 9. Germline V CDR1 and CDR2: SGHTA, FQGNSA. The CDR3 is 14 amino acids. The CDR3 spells CASSTDRGINGYTF. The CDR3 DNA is TGTGCCAGCAGTACAGACAGGGGTATTAATGGCTACACCTTC.

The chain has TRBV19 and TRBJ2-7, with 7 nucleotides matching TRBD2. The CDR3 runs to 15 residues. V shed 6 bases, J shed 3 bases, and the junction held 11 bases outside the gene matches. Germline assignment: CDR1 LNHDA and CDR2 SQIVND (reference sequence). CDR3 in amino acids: CASSSSGSSGYEQYF. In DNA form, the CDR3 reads TGTGCCAGTAGCTCCTCCGGCTCTAGCGGCTACGAGCAGTACTTC.

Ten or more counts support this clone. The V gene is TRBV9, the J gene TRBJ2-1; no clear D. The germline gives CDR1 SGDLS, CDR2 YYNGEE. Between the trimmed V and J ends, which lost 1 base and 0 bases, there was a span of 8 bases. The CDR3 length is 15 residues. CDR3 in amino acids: CASSVTAGSYNEQFF. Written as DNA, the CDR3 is TGTGCCAGCAGCGTAACTGCAGGCTCCTACAATGAGCAGTTCTTC.

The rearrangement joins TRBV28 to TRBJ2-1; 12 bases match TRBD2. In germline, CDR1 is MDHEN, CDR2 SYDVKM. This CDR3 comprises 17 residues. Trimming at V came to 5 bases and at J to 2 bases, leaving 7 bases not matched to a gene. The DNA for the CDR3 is TGTGCCAGCAGTCGCTCTAGACTAGCGGGAGCCTACAATGAGCAGTTCTTC. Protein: CASSRSRLAGAYNEQFF.

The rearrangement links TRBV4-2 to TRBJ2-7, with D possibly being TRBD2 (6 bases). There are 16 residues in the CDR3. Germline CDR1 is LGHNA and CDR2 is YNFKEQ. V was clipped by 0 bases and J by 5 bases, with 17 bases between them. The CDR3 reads CASSQDMGLPRNEQYF. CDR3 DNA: TGTGCCAGCAGCCAAGATATGGGACTGCCTCGGAACGAGCAGTACTTC.

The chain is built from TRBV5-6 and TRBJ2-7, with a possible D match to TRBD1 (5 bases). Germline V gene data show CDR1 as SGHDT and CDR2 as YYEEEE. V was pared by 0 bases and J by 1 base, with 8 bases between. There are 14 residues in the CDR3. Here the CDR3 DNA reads TGTGCCAGCAGCTTGGGCAGGGCTTCCTACGAGCAGTACTTC. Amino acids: CASSLGRASYEQYF.

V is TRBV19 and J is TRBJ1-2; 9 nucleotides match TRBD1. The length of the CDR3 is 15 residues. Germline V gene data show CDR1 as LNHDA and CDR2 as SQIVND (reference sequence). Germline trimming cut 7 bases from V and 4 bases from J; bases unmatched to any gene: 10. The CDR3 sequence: CASIYQGQGSYGYTF. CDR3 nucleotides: TGTGCCAGTATCTACCAGGGACAGGGCTCCTATGGCTACACCTTC.

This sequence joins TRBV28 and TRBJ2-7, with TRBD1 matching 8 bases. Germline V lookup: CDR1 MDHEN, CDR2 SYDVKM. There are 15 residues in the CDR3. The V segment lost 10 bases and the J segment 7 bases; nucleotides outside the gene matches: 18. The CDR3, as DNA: TGTGCCACAACTCCACAGGGGGTTGGGTTGAAGGAGCAGTACTTC. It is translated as CATTPQGVGLKEQYF.

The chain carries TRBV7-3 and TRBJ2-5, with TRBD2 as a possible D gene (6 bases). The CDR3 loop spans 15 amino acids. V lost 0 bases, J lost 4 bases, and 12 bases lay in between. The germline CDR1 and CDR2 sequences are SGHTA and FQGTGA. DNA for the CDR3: TGTGCCAGCAGCTTAACCCCCGGGACTCCAGAGACCCAGTACTTC. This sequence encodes CASSLTPGTPETQYF.

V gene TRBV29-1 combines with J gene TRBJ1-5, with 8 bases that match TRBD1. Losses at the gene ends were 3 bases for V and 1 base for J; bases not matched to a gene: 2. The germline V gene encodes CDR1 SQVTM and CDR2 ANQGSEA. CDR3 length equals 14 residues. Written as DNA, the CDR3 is TGCAGCGTTGACAGGGGGCTGAGCAATCAGCCCCAGCATTTT. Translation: CSVDRGLSNQPQHF.

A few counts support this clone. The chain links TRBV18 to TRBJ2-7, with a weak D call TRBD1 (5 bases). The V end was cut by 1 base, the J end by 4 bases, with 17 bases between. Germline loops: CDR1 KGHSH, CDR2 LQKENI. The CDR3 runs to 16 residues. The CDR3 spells CASSPLSAGISYEQYF. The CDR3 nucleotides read TGTGCCAGCTCACCACTCTCGGCAGGGATCAGTTACGAGCAGTACTTC.

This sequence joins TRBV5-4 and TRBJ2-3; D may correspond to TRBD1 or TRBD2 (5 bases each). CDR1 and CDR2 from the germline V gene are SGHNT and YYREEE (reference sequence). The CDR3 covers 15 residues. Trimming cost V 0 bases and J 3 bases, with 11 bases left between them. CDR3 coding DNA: TGTGCCAGCAGCTTGGATCCGGGGCTTACAGATACGCAGTATTTT. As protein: CASSLDPGLTDTQYF.

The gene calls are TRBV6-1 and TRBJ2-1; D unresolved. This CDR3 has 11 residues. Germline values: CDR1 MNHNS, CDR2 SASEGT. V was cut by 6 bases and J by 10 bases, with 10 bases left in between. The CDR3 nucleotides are TGTGCCAGCAGCGACGCCCGGGAGCAGTTCTTC. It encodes CASSDAREQFF.

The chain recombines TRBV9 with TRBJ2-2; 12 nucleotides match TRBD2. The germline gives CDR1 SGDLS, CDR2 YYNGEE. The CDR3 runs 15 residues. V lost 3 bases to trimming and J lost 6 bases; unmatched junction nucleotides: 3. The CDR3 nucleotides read TGTGCCAGCAGCGAGACTAGCGGGAGTGCCGGGGAGCTGTTTTTT. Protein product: CASSETSGSAGELFF.